These T cell receptor beta chains were read from a single sample in a study of lymphopenia after photon versus proton radiotherapy. The protocol was immunoSEQ multiplex PCR, while the TCRdb copy is restricted to in-frame clones and leaves out a portion. This table has approximately 7,000 clones, roughly 86% appearing once. Specimen: peripheral blood, collected from a patient treated with photon-based radiotherapy. These receptors were obtained from a man aged 55 to 70 with cholangiocarcinoma. CDR3s include the opening cysteine and the closing phenylalanine or tryptophan. D genes are given only for firm matches. Where a row states a size, it is once, few, many or the class of an expanded clone; other rows omit it.

. | . | TRBJ2-7 | TRBV14 | CASSRGGVNRKVNEQYF | TGTGCCAGCAGCCGCGGCGGGGTTAACAGGAAGGTGAACGAGCAGTACTTC
. | . | TRBJ2-5 | TRBV18 | CASSPLRTEETQYF | TGTGCCAGCTCACCCCTCCGGACAGAAGAGACCCAGTACTTC
few | . | TRBJ2-5 | TRBV21-1 | CASVEVTQETQYF | TGTGCCAGCGTAGAAGTGACCCAAGAGACCCAGTACTTC
. | . | TRBJ1-6 | TRBV5-1 | CASSLAGRNSPLHF | TGCGCCAGCAGCTTGGCAGGGAGGAATTCACCCCTCCACTTT
. | . | TRBJ2-7 | TRBV21-1 | CASSKITYEQYF | TGTGCCAGCAGCAAAATAACCTACGAGCAGTACTTC
. | . | TRBJ2-1 | TRBV19 | CASNVGYYNEQFF | TGTGCCAGTAATGTAGGGTACTACAATGAGCAGTTCTTC
. | TRBD1 | TRBJ2-1 | TRBV19 | CASSISDRGHNEQFF | TGTGCCAGTAGTATATCGGACAGGGGGCACAATGAGCAGTTCTTC
. | . | TRBJ2-1 | TRBV6-6 | CASSSSGEQFF | TGTGCCAGCAGTTCATCAGGAGAGCAGTTCTTC
. | TRBD1 | TRBJ2-5 | TRBV5-1 | CASSSGGPETQYF | TGCGCCAGCAGCTCAGGGGGTCCGGAGACCCAGTACTTC
few | TRBD2 | TRBJ2-5 | TRBV5-4 | CASSSRSSGALETQYF | TGTGCCAGCAGCTCCCGGAGTAGCGGGGCGCTAGAGACCCAGTACTTC
. | . | TRBJ2-4 | TRBV7-9 | CASSSARQAKNIQYF | TGTGCCAGCAGCTCAGCCAGACAGGCAAAAAACATTCAGTACTTC
. | . | TRBJ2-5 | TRBV28 | CASSLSTGETQYF | TGTGCCAGCAGTCTTTCCACGGGGGAGACCCAGTACTTC
few | . | TRBJ2-7 | TRBV5-1 | CASRLESYEQYF | TGCGCCAGCAGACTAGAGTCCTACGAGCAGTACTTC
. | . | TRBJ2-5 | TRBV10-3 | CAISGGRALFEQYF | TGTGCCATCAGTGGCGGCAGGGCCCTTTTTGAGCAGTACTTC
. | . | TRBJ1-2 | TRBV6-5 | CASTSGGFSYGYTF | TGTGCCAGCACTTCCGGGGGGTTTAGCTATGGCTACACCTTC
. | TRBD1 | TRBJ1-4 | TRBV7-8 | CASSLAGTGGIKLFF | TGTGCCAGCAGCTTGGCCGGGACAGGGGGGATTAAACTGTTTTTT